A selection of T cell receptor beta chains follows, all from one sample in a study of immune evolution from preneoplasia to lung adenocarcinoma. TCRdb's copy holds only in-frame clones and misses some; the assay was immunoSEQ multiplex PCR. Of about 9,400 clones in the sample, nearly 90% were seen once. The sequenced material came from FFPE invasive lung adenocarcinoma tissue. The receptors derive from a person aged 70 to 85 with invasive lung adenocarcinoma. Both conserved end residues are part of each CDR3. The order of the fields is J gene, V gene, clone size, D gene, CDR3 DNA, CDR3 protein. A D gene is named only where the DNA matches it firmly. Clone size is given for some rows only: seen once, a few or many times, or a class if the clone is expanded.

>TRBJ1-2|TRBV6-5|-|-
TGTGCCAGCAGTGACGGCCAGGACAGCTATGGCTACACCTTC
CASSDGQDSYGYTF
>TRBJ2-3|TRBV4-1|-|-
TGCGCCAGCAGCCAAGTGGCCGATACGCAGTATTTT
CASSQVADTQYF
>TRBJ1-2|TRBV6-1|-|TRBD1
TGTGCCAGCAGTCTCGGACAGGGGGTGGATGGCTACACCTTC
CASSLGQGVDGYTF
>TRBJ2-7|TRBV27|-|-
TGTGCCAGCAGTACCTCCTACGAGCAGTACTTC
CASSTSYEQYF
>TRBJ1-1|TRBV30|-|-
TGTGCCTGGAGTGTAAAGAACACTGAAGCTTTCTTT
CAWSVKNTEAFF
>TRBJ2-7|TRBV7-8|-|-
TGTGCCAGCAGCGGACGGGGCTCCTACGAGCAGTACTTC
CASSGRGSYEQYF
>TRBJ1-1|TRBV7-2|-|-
TGTGCCAGCAGCTTAAGACCGGTACAGGGTGCCGCTGAAGCTTTCTTT
CASSLRPVQGAAEAFF
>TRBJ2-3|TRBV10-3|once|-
TGTGCCATCAGTGAAGGGGTCAGGGGCACAGATACGCAGTATTTT
CAISEGVRGTDTQYF
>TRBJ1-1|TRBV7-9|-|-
TGTGCCAGCAGCTCAGGACAGTACACTGAAGCTTTCTTT
CASSSGQYTEAFF
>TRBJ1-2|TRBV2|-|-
TGTGCCAGCAGTGAAGTATATCGGAATAACTATGGCTACACCTTC
CASSEVYRNNYGYTF
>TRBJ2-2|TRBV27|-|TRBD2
TGTGCCAGCAGTTTCGCTAGCGGGAGGGCCTTGGGGACCGGGGAGCTGTTTTTT
CASSFASGRALGTGELFF
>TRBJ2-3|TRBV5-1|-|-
TGCGCCAGCAGCCCCGGCCGTATACCGCCCACAGATACGCAGTATTTT
CASSPGRIPPTDTQYF
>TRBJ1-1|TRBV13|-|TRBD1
TGTGCCAGCAGCGCGCGGACAGGGAACGATGAAGCTTTCTTT
CASSARTGNDEAFF
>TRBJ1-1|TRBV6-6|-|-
TGTGCCAGCAGTTATGGGCAGGGTGGCACTGAAGCTTTCTTT
CASSYGQGGTEAFF
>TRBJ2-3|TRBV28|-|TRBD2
TGTGCCAGCAGTTTATTTGGCGGGGGGGCCCCAGATACGCAGTATTTT
CASSLFGGGAPDTQYF
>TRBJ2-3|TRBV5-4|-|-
TGTGCCAGCAGGGCCCGGGGTACGCAGTATTTT
CASRARGTQYF
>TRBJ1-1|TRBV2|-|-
TGTGCCAGCAGTGAAGCGTGGGGGAACACTGAAGCTTTCTTT
CASSEAWGNTEAFF
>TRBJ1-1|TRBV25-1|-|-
TGTGCCAGCAGCCGCCCGGGGGCTAGCACTGAAGCTTTCTTT
CASSRPGASTEAFF
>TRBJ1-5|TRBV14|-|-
TGTGCCAGCAGCCTACTACCCCGGGACGGCAATCAGCCCCAGCATTTT
CASSLLPRDGNQPQHF
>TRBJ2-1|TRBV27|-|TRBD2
TGTGCCAGCAGTTCCGGGACTAGCGGGGCTAATGAGCAGTTCTTC
CASSSGTSGANEQFF
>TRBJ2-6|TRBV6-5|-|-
TGTGCCAGCAGTCCGGGGTTCTCTGGGGCCAACGTCCTGACTTTC
CASSPGFSGANVLTF
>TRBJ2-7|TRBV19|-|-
TGTGCCAGAACAACTAATTACCAGGGTTATCGGTTTCCTACCTACGAGCAGTACTTC
CARTTNYQGYRFPTYEQYF
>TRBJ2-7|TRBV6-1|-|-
TGTGCCAGCAGTGAAGCGGGAGTTTCCTACGAGCAGTACTTC
CASSEAGVSYEQYF